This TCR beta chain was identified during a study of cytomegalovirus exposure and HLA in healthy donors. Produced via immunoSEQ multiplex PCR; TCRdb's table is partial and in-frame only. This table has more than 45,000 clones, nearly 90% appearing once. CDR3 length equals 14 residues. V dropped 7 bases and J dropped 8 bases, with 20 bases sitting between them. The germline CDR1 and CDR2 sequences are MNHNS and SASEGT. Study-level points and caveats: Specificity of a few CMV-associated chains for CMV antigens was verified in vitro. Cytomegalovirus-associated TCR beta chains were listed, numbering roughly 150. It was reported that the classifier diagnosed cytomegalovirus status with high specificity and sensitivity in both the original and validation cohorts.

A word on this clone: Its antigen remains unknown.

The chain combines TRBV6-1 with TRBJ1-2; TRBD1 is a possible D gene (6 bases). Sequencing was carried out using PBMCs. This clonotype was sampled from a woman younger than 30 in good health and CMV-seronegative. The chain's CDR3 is CASIGGDRDRGYTF. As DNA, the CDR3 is TGTGCCAGCATAGGGGGTGACAGAGACAGAGGCTACACCTTC.